These 15 T cell receptor beta chains came from one sample sequenced in a study of T cell changes during pregnancy in multiple sclerosis. The method was immunoSEQ multiplex PCR; TCRdb's version includes in-frame clones alone and lacks a portion of them. The repertoire consists of 100,000 or so clones, with just over 90% occurring once and the leading ten covering more than 0.95%. This material consisted of peripheral blood, taken in the second trimester of pregnancy. Source of these receptors: a female donor with multiple sclerosis, enrolled in a pregnancy study.

V and J are TRBV19 and TRBJ1-5; maybe TRBD1 (5 bases). Germline V CDR1 and CDR2: LNHDA, SQIVND (reference sequence). With 4 bases removed from V and 1 base from J, the gap between germline ends came to 17 bases. The CDR3 is 17 residues long. Here the CDR3 reads CASSKWEGAGSNQPQHF. Written as DNA, the CDR3 is TGTGCCAGTAGTAAATGGGAGGGCGCAGGGAGCAATCAGCCCCAGCATTTT. The full variable domain, its missing parts supplied by reference TRBV19 and TRBJ1-5, is DGGITQSPKYLFRKEGQNVTLSCEQNLNHDAMYWYRQDPGQGLRLIYYSQIVNDFQKGDIAEGYSVSREKKESFPLTVTSAQKNPTAFYLCASSKWEGAGSNQPQHFGDGTRLSIL.

The V gene is TRBV4-2, the J gene TRBJ2-3, with D perhaps matching TRBD2 (6 bases). CDR3 length equals 16 residues. V lost 2 bases and J lost 1, with 13 bases in between. The germline V gene encodes CDR1 LGHNA and CDR2 YNFKEQ. The chain's CDR3 is CASSQRPGDRTDTQYF. The CDR3, as DNA: TGTGCCAGCAGCCAAAGACCGGGAGATCGCACAGATACGCAGTATTTT.

CDR3 in DNA: TGTGCCAGTACCGGGTCAAACGCGAACACCGGGGAGCTGTTTTTT. It specifies CASTGSNANTGELFF. The chain is built from TRBV19 and TRBJ2-2; D uncertain. CDR1 and CDR2 from the germline V gene are LNHDA and SQIVND (reference sequence). V was shortened by 7 bases and J by 0 bases, with 12 bases between the two germline ends. The CDR3 is 15 amino acids.

The rearrangement joins TRBV18 to TRBJ1-4, with 7 bases lining up with TRBD1. The V gene's germline CDR1 is KGHSH and CDR2 LQKENI. V lost 3 bases and J lost 8; bases outside the gene matches: 9. The CDR3 has 15 residues. The CDR3 sequence is CASSPDRVGREKLFF. CDR3 nucleotides: TGTGCCAGCTCACCCGACAGGGTTGGACGGGAAAAACTGTTTTTT.

This clone has only a few counts. This chain uses TRBV6-1 with TRBJ1-1, with no clear D. Germline V gene data show CDR1 as MNHNS and CDR2 as SASEGT. V lost 5 bases and J lost 1, with 5 bases in between. The CDR3 is made up of 12 amino acids. In DNA, the CDR3 is TGTGCCAGCAGTTCAGGGAACACTGAAGCTTTCTTT. Its protein product is CASSSGNTEAFF.

In its sample, this clone was seen once. The chain carries TRBV6-5 and TRBJ2-3, with a possible D match to TRBD2 (6 bases). The V and J ends lost 6 bases and 3 bases respectively, with 16 bases between them. From germline, CDR1 is MNHEY and CDR2 SVGAGI. CDR3 length: 15 amino acids. CDR3 nucleotides: TGTGCCAGCAGACGAAGGGGAGGACGGACAGATACGCAGTATTTT. Translation: CASRRRGGRTDTQYF.

The V gene is TRBV5-1, the J gene TRBJ2-3; 13 bases align to TRBD2. The germline V gene encodes CDR1 SGHRS and CDR2 YFSETQ. The junction had 19 bases not matched to a gene; V was cut back by 6 bases and J by 0 bases. The CDR3 sequence is 21 residues long. The CDR3 loop reads CASKAWGLGGTSGVSTDTQYF. The CDR3 nucleotides read TGCGCCAGCAAAGCATGGGGATTAGGCGGGACTAGCGGGGTGAGCACAGATACGCAGTATTTT. The complete variable domain, with remaining parts taken from reference TRBV5-1 and TRBJ2-3, reads KAGVTQTPRYLIKTRGQQVTLSCSPISGHRSVSWYQQTPGQGLQFLFEYFSETQRNKGNFPGRFSGRQFSNSRSEMNVSTLELGDSALYLCASKAWGLGGTSGVSTDTQYFGPGTRLTVL.

The gene calls are TRBV5-5 and TRBJ2-3; 9 bases match TRBD1. Germline V gives CDR1 SGHKS, CDR2 YYEKEE (reference sequence). The CDR3 covers 15 residues. V was pared by 6 bases and J by 2 bases, with 7 bases of the junction left unmatched. The DNA of the CDR3 is TGTGCCAGCATCCTCGGACAGGGGTCCACAGATACGCAGTATTTT. The encoded protein is CASILGQGSTDTQYF.

The chain uses TRBV28 and TRBJ2-7, with D hard to call. Trimming removed 3 bases from V and 0 bases from J, with 9 bases in between. This CDR3 is built from 14 residues. The germline V gene has CDR1 MDHEN and CDR2 SYDVKM. The CDR3 here is CASSFGQISYEQYF. Here the CDR3 DNA reads TGTGCCAGCAGTTTTGGCCAGATCTCCTACGAGCAGTACTTC.

The chain couples TRBV29-1 to TRBJ2-6, with 11 bases aligning to TRBD1. V was pared by 7 bases and J by 6 bases, with 11 bases of the junction left unmatched. The CDR3 sequence is 16 residues long. Per germline, CDR1 SQVTM and CDR2 ANQGSEA. CDR3 in DNA: TGCAGCGCCGAATTGGACAGGGGGCCGTTGGCCAACGTCCTGACTTTC. This sequence encodes CSAELDRGPLANVLTF.

This rearrangement joins TRBV4-2 to TRBJ1-6; a possible D gene is TRBD1 (6 bases). The germline V gene has CDR1 LGHNA and CDR2 YNFKEQ. CDR3 length: 15 residues. Between the trimmed V and J ends, which lost 2 bases and 14 bases, there was a span of 19 bases. The CDR3 nucleotides read TGTGCCAGCAGCCAAAAGGTGCCCGAAAAGGGGGCCCTCCACTTT. Translating it yields CASSQKVPEKGALHF.

CDR3 coding DNA: TGTGCCAGTAGTATTTCAAATTCACCCCTCCACTTT. It yields the protein CASSISNSPLHF. V and J are TRBV19 and TRBJ1-6; D not certain. Trimming cost V 3 bases and J 7 bases, with 4 bases left between them. The CDR3 extends over 12 amino acids. Germline assignment: CDR1 LNHDA and CDR2 SQIVND (reference sequence).

As DNA, the CDR3 is TGCGCCAGCAGCAGCCCGGAGACTAGCGGGGGGGAGCAGTTCTTC. Protein sequence: CASSSPETSGGEQFF. This sequence joins TRBV5-1 and TRBJ2-1; 13 bases align to TRBD2. CDR1 is SGHRS, CDR2 YFSETQ, per germline. The CDR3 extends over 15 amino acids. V gave up 4 bases and J gave up 10 bases; unmatched junction bases: 8.

The J gene is TRBJ2-5, the V gene TRBV19, with a tentative D call TRBD2 (5 bases). Germline values: CDR1 LNHDA, CDR2 SQIVND (reference sequence). The CDR3 extends over 15 amino acids. V lost 3 bases and J 5 bases, leaving 16 bases between the germline ends. The CDR3 protein is CASSIGRTRRETQYF. The CDR3 region has the DNA TGTGCCAGTAGTATTGGCCGTACACGGAGGGAGACCCAGTACTTC.

The gene calls are TRBV6-1 and TRBJ2-1, with 12 nucleotides matching TRBD2. Germline CDR1 and CDR2: MNHNS and SASEGT. The CDR3 sequence is 14 residues long. After removal of 10 bases from V and 4 bases from J, the junction contained 5 bases not matched to a gene. The CDR3 loop is CATQTSGRYNEQFF. In nucleotides, the CDR3 is TGTGCCACACAAACTAGCGGGAGGTACAATGAGCAGTTCTTC.